This T cell receptor beta chain comes out of a study of blood T cell repertoires in COVID-19. The overall study: Some COVID-19 samples were acute and others convalescent; all came from the United States, Italy and Spain. PBMCs, B-cell-depleted T cells, or T cells were the source of the cDNA or gDNA that made up the material.

Sequencing was performed with immunoSEQ multiplex PCR; in TCRdb, only in-frame clones are kept and a portion is missing. The table records 150,000 to 160,000 clones, 80% of them present only once. This CDR3 is built from 16 residues. Germline CDR1 and CDR2: SGDLS and YYNGEE. V dropped 0 bases and J dropped 10; count of bases not matched to a gene: 9. This receptor was identified in a man aged 55 to 69 with acute or convalescent COVID-19. The chain recombines TRBV9 with TRBJ2-1, with TRBD2 matching 11 bases. The sample consisted of peripheral blood. The CDR3, as DNA: TGTGCCAGCAGCGTAGCGGTAGCGGGGGGGGCGGCGGAGCAGTTCTTC. Its protein product is CASSVAVAGGAAEQFF.